The 10 T cell receptor beta chains below come from one sample, sequenced in a study of CD8 T cells in ankylosing spondylitis. Via MiXCR, TCRdb re-called the 5' RACE reads, giving one row per CDR3 protein. The sample comprises roughly 200,000 distinct CDR3 sequences, under 30% of which are singletons, and 6.6% rests with the top ten. Material: blood, either unsorted or a sorted T cell fraction (not recorded which). Receptors were obtained from a male donor with ankylosing spondylitis or in good health (not recorded which).

Ten or more counts support this clonotype. The chain links TRBV7-2 to TRBJ2-7; the match to TRBD2 covers 12 bases. Germline V lookup: CDR1 SGHTA, CDR2 FQGNSA. J was trimmed by 4 bases and V by 1 base; bases with no gene match: 2. The CDR3 totals 15 residues. CDR3 amino acids: CASSLELAGGYEQYF. CDR3 coding DNA: TGTGCCAGCAGCTTAGAGCTAGCGGGAGGGTACGAGCAGTACTTC.

This chain uses TRBV6-1 with TRBJ1-1, with 12 bases matching TRBD1. V was pared by 7 bases and J by 9 bases, with 9 bases of the junction left unmatched. Per germline, CDR1 MNHNS and CDR2 SASEGT. The CDR3 spans 14 residues. The CDR3 DNA reads TGTGCCAGCACCGGGGACAGGGGGCGAGGAAAAGCTTTCTTT. Protein sequence: CASTGDRGRGKAFF.

Only a few counts were recorded for this clonotype. The chain carries TRBV6-5 and TRBJ2-7; D unclear. The V end lost 2 bases, the J end lost 2 bases, and 13 bases lay between the germline ends. Germline V gene sequence: CDR1 MNHEY, CDR2 SVGAGI. The CDR3 sequence is 15 residues long. The CDR3 loop is CASSYVTPKAYEQYF. CDR3 nucleotides: TGTGCCAGCAGTTACGTCACGCCCAAAGCCTACGAGCAGTACTTC.

This clonotype was picked up many times. CDR3 amino acids: CASSYPTGPASYEQYF. The DNA of the CDR3 is TGTGCCAGCAGTTATCCCACAGGGCCGGCCTCCTACGAGCAGTACTTC. The rearrangement uses TRBV6-5 and TRBJ2-7; possible D gene TRBD1, 6 bases. This CDR3 has 16 amino acids. Trimming took off 3 bases at V and 0 bases at J, with 15 bases between the two ends. CDR1 MNHEY and CDR2 SVGAGI come from the germline V gene.

This clonotype turned up a few times. The chain joins TRBV7-8 to TRBJ1-1; 8 nucleotides agree with TRBD1. The junction had 5 bases not matched to a gene; V was cut back by 5 bases and J by 0 bases. The CDR3 spans 15 residues. Per the germline V gene, CDR1 is SGHVS and CDR2 is FQNEAQ. This CDR3 reads CASSPGQDLNTEAFF. The CDR3 DNA follows: TGTGCCAGCAGCCCGGGACAGGACTTGAACACTGAAGCTTTCTTT.

This clonotype showed up many times. J is TRBJ2-5 and V is TRBV27; TRBD2 aligns across 13 bases. V trimming: 0 bases; J trimming: 5 bases; junction bases outside the gene matches: 9. Germline loops: CDR1 MNHEY, CDR2 SMNVEV (reference sequence). The CDR3 contains 18 residues. The CDR3 nucleotides are TGTGCCAGCAGTTTATCTTCACGGACTAGCGGGAGTGGGGAGACCCAGTACTTC. It translates to CASSLSSRTSGSGETQYF.

This clonotype has just a few counts. The chain joins TRBV15 to TRBJ2-1, with 10 bases aligning to TRBD2. The V gene's germline CDR1 is LNHNV and CDR2 YYDKDF (reference sequence). This CDR3 contains 17 residues. Trimming at V came to 1 base and at J to 2 bases, leaving 5 bases not matched to a gene. The CDR3 loop is CATSRAKREGTYNEQFF. DNA of the CDR3: TGTGCCACCAGCAGAGCGAAGCGGGAGGGGACCTACAATGAGCAGTTCTTC.

This clonotype has just a few counts. This chain links TRBV7-2 with TRBJ1-5; D is possibly TRBD1 (5 bases). Per the germline V gene, CDR1 is SGHTA and CDR2 is FQGNSA. V gave up 1 base and J gave up 3 bases, with 13 bases separating them. This CDR3 comprises 16 residues. The DNA of the CDR3 is TGTGCCAGCAGCTTAGTCATGGAGGGACCCAATCAGCCCCAGCATTTT. Its protein product is CASSLVMEGPNQPQHF. The full variable domain, rest sourced from reference TRBV7-2 and TRBJ1-5, is GAGVSQSPSNKVTEKGKDVELRCDPISGHTALYWYRQSLGQGLEFLIYFQGNSAPDKSGLPSDRFSAERTGGSVSTLTIQRTQQEDSAVYLCASSLVMEGPNQPQHFGDGTRLSIL.

This clonotype has just a few counts. The chain carries TRBV7-9 and TRBJ2-3, with 7 bases identical to TRBD2. Losses at the gene ends were 0 bases for V and 7 bases for J; bases not matched to a gene: 13. The CDR3 is 17 amino acids. Germline V lookup: CDR1 SEHNR, CDR2 FQNEAQ (reference sequence). This chain's CDR3 is CASSLAQAAGLANTQYF. The CDR3 DNA sequence: TGTGCCAGCAGCTTAGCTCAGGCAGCGGGGCTCGCGAATACGCAGTATTTT.

As for this clonotype: It may be a read error: a sequence one base away is much more abundant. This rearrangement joins TRBV27 to TRBJ2-5, with 8 bases matching TRBD2. V was clipped by 6 bases and J by 9 bases; unmatched bases: 12. Germline assignment: CDR1 MNHEY and CDR2 SMNVEV (reference sequence). The CDR3 is 14 residues long. The CDR3 here is CASSWTSRREPQYF. CDR3 coding DNA: TGTGCCAGCAGCTGGACTAGCCGAAGGGAGCCCCAGTACTTC.